What follows is one TCR beta chain and its context. The antigen is unknown. The table came from immunoSEQ multiplex PCR; TCRdb's copy has only in-frame clones and leaves some out. The table shows around 6,400 clones, with approximately 85% occurring only once. These data are taken from a study of immune evolution from preneoplasia to lung adenocarcinoma. Study conclusions and caveats: Later-stage lesions appeared to have more T cells, more diversity, less clonality.

The germline gives CDR1 LNHNV, CDR2 YYDKDF (reference sequence). The CDR3 length is 15 residues. Trimming took 3 bases from V and 1 from J; bases not matched to a gene: 4. This clonotype originated in a person aged 50 or older with lung adenocarcinoma. The sample comprised FFPE invasive lung adenocarcinoma tissue. This sequence joins TRBV15 and TRBJ1-1; 8 positions agree with TRBD1. CDR3 nucleotides: TGTGCCACCAGCAGGGAAGGACAGGGGAACACTGAAGCTTTCTTT. This gives the protein CATSREGQGNTEAFF.